One sample yielded the 9 T cell receptor beta chains listed below, sequenced in a study of beta chain features in type 1 diabetes. Whole-study findings and limits: Type 1 diabetes patients had TCRB CDR3s that were shorter (moderately but significantly so) in all four CD4+ subsets.

No cognate antigen is known for these TCRs. Investigators reverse transcribed all isolated RNA, so they sequenced expressed TCRB transcripts. Sequencing used immunoSEQ multiplex PCR; TCRdb keeps in-frame clones, though not all of them. The sample carries 160,000 or so clones, roughly 9% recorded once. The sample was central memory CD4+ T cells from blood. These receptors all stem from a woman aged 25 to 39 with type 1 diabetes.

J is TRBJ1-1 and V is TRBV18; no definite D call. V gave up 2 bases and J gave up 7 bases, with 14 bases separating them. Germline V gives CDR1 KGHSH, CDR2 LQKENI. CDR3 length: 14 amino acids. This CDR3 is CASSPVISYSEAFF. CDR3 bases: TGTGCCAGCTCACCAGTTATATCCTACAGTGAAGCTTTCTTT.

A few counts support this clone. The CDR3 region has the DNA TGTGCCAGCAGCCAGGGACTACGGGACGAGCAGTACTTC. Amino acid sequence: CASSQGLRDEQYF. This rearrangement joins TRBV4-2 to TRBJ2-7; 7 bases match TRBD2. Germline values: CDR1 LGHNA, CDR2 YNFKEQ. This CDR3 spans 13 amino acids. J gave up 5 bases and V 3 bases, and 4 bases lay outside the gene matches.

The rearrangement uses TRBV9 and TRBJ2-3, with 13 bases fitting TRBD2. CDR3 length: 15 amino acids. V trimming: 4 bases; J trimming: 6 bases; junction bases outside the gene matches: 5. Germline lookup yields CDR1 SGDLS and CDR2 YYNGEE. The CDR3 sequence is CASSQALAGGDTQYF. CDR3 bases: TGTGCCAGCAGCCAAGCACTAGCGGGAGGGGATACGCAGTATTTT.

This chain links TRBV30 with TRBJ2-6; D possibly corresponds to TRBD1 (6 bases). Germline V gene lookup returns CDR1 GTSNPN and CDR2 SVGIG (reference sequence). The CDR3 has 14 residues. The ends were cut back, 3 bases at V and 0 bases at J, with 6 bases in the middle. In nucleotides, the CDR3 is TGTGCCTGGAGCAGGGGCTCTGGGGCCAACGTCCTGACTTTC. Residues: CAWSRGSGANVLTF.

This clone was counted a few times. The gene calls are TRBV5-1 and TRBJ2-3; the D gene is possibly TRBD1 (5 bases). This CDR3 is 14 amino acids long. Trimming cost V 2 bases and J 2 bases, with 9 bases left between them. Looked up from germline, CDR1 is SGHRS and CDR2 is YFSETQ. The CDR3 DNA reads TGCGCCAGCAGCTTTGCACAGGACACAGATACGCAGTATTTT. As protein: CASSFAQDTDTQYF.

The sample holds a few counts of this clone. The chain combines TRBV21-1 with TRBJ2-7; the D segment call TRBD2 is taken from the table without a DNA check. TRBV21-1 is tagged as a pseudogene. The CDR3 consists of 17 residues. The CDR3: CASSKDGLAGVGYEQYF. CDR3 nucleotide sequence: TGTGCCAGCAGCAAAGATGGTCTAGCGGGAGTGGGCTACGAGCAGTACTTC.

A remark on this clone: Compared with germline, one end of the junction differs, possibly owing to a read error. The chain recombines TRBV9 with TRBJ2-3; 8 positions match TRBD2. The germline V gene encodes CDR1 SGDLS and CDR2 YYNGEE. The CDR3 is 15 amino acids. The CDR3 sequence: CANSVTGGPTDTQYF. CDR3 nucleotides: TGTGCCAACAGCGTAACGGGAGGGCCGACAGATACGCAGTATTTT.

The chain recombines TRBV30 with TRBJ2-3, with 9 positions matching TRBD1. From germline, CDR1 is GTSNPN and CDR2 SVGIG (reference sequence). V shed 7 bases, J shed 4 bases, and the junction held 12 bases outside the gene matches. The CDR3 contains 15 residues. The CDR3 loop is CASKGGQGLADTQYF. CDR3 DNA sequence: TGTGCCTCGAAGGGGGGACAGGGTTTGGCAGATACGCAGTATTTT.

This chain connects TRBV5-1 to TRBJ2-5, with TRBD1 matching over 10 bases. Losses at the gene ends were 4 bases for V and 2 bases for J; bases not matched to a gene: 8. Germline V gene lookup returns CDR1 SGHRS and CDR2 YFSETQ. CDR3 length: 16 residues. The CDR3 sequence is CASSRWGQGTQETQYF. The DNA for the CDR3 is TGCGCCAGCAGCCGCTGGGGACAGGGGACACAAGAGACCCAGTACTTC. The variable domain in full, with the rest retrieved from reference TRBV5-1 and TRBJ2-5, is KAGVTQTPRYLIKTRGQQVTLSCSPISGHRSVSWYQQTPGQGLQFLFEYFSETQRNKGNFPGRFSGRQFSNSRSEMNVSTLELGDSALYLCASSRWGQGTQETQYFGPGTRLLVL.